This T cell receptor beta chain was retrieved from a study of cytomegalovirus exposure and HLA in healthy donors. Amplification used 60 Vbeta primers and 13 Jbeta primers. Sequenced by immunoSEQ multiplex PCR; TCRdb stores in-frame clones only, minus some. The sample records about 110,000 clones, approximately 67% being singletons. Germline CDR1 LNHNV, CDR2 YYDKDF (reference sequence). The CDR3 consists of 20 residues. The J segment lost 0 bases and the V segment lost 0 bases, leaving 11 bases of the junction unmatched. The sequence was obtained from a man between 18 and 29 years old in good health and CMV-seropositive. The chain joins TRBV15 to TRBJ2-1; 10 positions match TRBD2. Sequencing was carried out using PBMCs. The CDR3 DNA is TGTGCCACCAGCAGAGATTATCTAGCGGGGGATTTAGGCTCCTACAATGAGCAGTTCTTC. The encoded protein is CATSRDYLAGDLGSYNEQFF.